This T cell receptor beta chain emerged from a study of response to subunit inactivated influenza vaccine. Findings and caveats of the study: Only a handful of new T cells, the authors suggested, are recruited with each seasonal influenza vaccination.

Concerning this clonotype: Its antigen is not known.

The CDR3 contains 15 residues. Germline loops: CDR1 MNHNS, CDR2 SASEGT. Trimming pared 6 bases from V and 0 bases from J, leaving 12 bases between. TCRdb passed the RT-PCR reads through MiXCR, listing each CDR3 protein once. This sample has about 300,000 distinct CDR3 sequences, with 20% to 25% found just once. The material sequenced was PBMCs from blood, taken less than 22 months after vaccination. The TCR originated in a man between 50 and 70 years old who received an inactivated influenza vaccine. The chain combines TRBV6-1 with TRBJ2-1, with TRBD1 as a possible D gene (6 bases). The CDR3 protein is CASSSQGSSYNEQFF. CDR3 nucleotides: TGTGCCAGCAGCTCTCAGGGGAGCTCCTACAATGAGCAGTTCTTC.